The 30 T cell receptor beta chains presented below share a single source sample, sequenced in a study of cytomegalovirus exposure and HLA in healthy donors. Sequencing used immunoSEQ multiplex PCR; TCRdb keeps in-frame clones, though not all of them. The table lists a few hundred thousand clones, 88% of them singletons. The specimen sequenced was PBMCs. All receptors come from a young man in good health and CMV-seronegative.

The chain links TRBV6-1 to TRBJ2-7; TRBD1 aligns across 10 bases. This CDR3 spans 15 amino acids. V shed 6 bases and J 2 bases; nucleotides not matched to a gene: 7. Looked up from germline, CDR1 is MNHNS and CDR2 is SASEGT. The CDR3 nucleotides are TGTGCCAGCAGGGGCGAGGACAGGGGGACCTACGAGCAGTACTTC. It codes for CASRGEDRGTYEQYF.

The DNA of the CDR3 is TGTGCCAGCAGCCAGGCGACCTTCCGGGGCTATGGCTACACCTTC. Its translation: CASSQATFRGYGYTF. V is TRBV4-2 and J is TRBJ1-2; no reliable D call. Germline V gene lookup returns CDR1 LGHNA and CDR2 YNFKEQ. The V gene lost 3 bases and the J gene lost 4 bases, with 15 bases spanning the gap. The CDR3 contains 15 residues.

This chain uses TRBV5-1 with TRBJ1-1; a possible D gene is TRBD1 (6 bases). This CDR3 has 14 residues. Germline V gene data show CDR1 as SGHRS and CDR2 as YFSETQ. V lost 0 bases and J 4 bases, leaving 10 bases between the germline ends. CDR3 coding DNA: TGCGCCAGCAGCTTGGGGGACATGGGCACTGAAGCTTTCTTT. Translation: CASSLGDMGTEAFF.

The chain uses TRBV7-9 and TRBJ2-7, with TRBD1 matching over 7 bases. Germline loops: CDR1 SEHNR, CDR2 FQNEAQ (reference sequence). The CDR3 covers 12 residues. With V trimmed by 5 bases and J by 4 bases, 2 bases remained unmatched. The CDR3 DNA follows: TGTGCCAGCAGCATACAGGGGTACGAGCAGTACTTC. Protein sequence: CASSIQGYEQYF.

The chain combines TRBV23-1 with TRBJ2-4, with TRBD2 matching over 8 bases. TRBV23-1 is assigned to the ORF class and has an uncertain function. CDR3 length: 15 amino acids. V dropped 6 bases and J dropped 7; count of bases not matched to a gene: 11. CDR3 sequence reads: CASSSGGIGCNIQYF. The CDR3 bases are TGCGCCAGCAGCTCGGGGGGGATTGGGTGTAACATTCAGTACTTC.

The chain has TRBV7-2 and TRBJ1-4, with 11 bases identical to TRBD1. The CDR3 loop spans 15 amino acids. Trimming at V came to 5 bases and at J to 5 bases, leaving 4 bases not matched to a gene. Germline V lookup: CDR1 SGHTA, CDR2 FQGNSA. DNA of the CDR3: TGTGCCAGCAGCACGGACAGGGGGCGCAATGAAAAACTGTTTTTT. This codes for CASSTDRGRNEKLFF. Variable domain in full (rest from reference TRBV7-2 and TRBJ1-4): GAGVSQSPSNKVTEKGKDVELRCDPISGHTALYWYRQSLGQGLEFLIYFQGNSAPDKSGLPSDRFSAERTGGSVSTLTIQRTQQEDSAVYLCASSTDRGRNEKLFFGSGTQLSVL.

In its sample, this clone was seen a few times. This rearrangement joins TRBV5-1 to TRBJ2-7; 10 nucleotides line up with TRBD1. The germline CDR1 and CDR2 sequences are SGHRS and YFSETQ. This CDR3 region has 13 residues. The junction had 0 bases not matched to a gene; V was cut back by 0 bases and J by 6 bases. CDR3 DNA: TGCGCCAGCAGCTTGGGGACAGGGGGCGAGCAGTACTTC. Translating gives CASSLGTGGEQYF.

The chain has TRBV6-5 and TRBJ1-5; 8 bases match TRBD1. V lost 5 bases, J lost 5 bases, and 8 bases stayed unmatched. This CDR3 has 15 amino acids. Per germline, CDR1 MNHEY and CDR2 SVGAGI. The CDR3 DNA sequence: TGTGCCAGCAGTGTATCAGGGGGCTATTATCAGCCCCAGCATTTT. It specifies CASSVSGGYYQPQHF.

The chain employs TRBV7-8 and TRBJ2-2, with a weak D call TRBD1 (6 bases). This CDR3 has 17 amino acids. CDR1 is SGHVS, CDR2 FQNEAQ, per germline. Trimming stripped 2 bases from V and 4 bases from J, with 17 bases between. The CDR3: CASSLSPPGHFTGELFF. CDR3 bases: TGTGCCAGCAGCTTATCCCCGCCGGGACATTTCACCGGGGAGCTGTTTTTT.

The rearrangement joins TRBV6-5 to TRBJ2-1; TRBD1 matches at 10 bases. With 6 bases clipped from V and 12 bases from J, the junction kept 11 bases outside the gene matches. This CDR3 region has 14 residues. CDR1 and CDR2 from the germline V gene are MNHEY and SVGAGI. Here the CDR3 DNA reads TGTGCCAGCAGCTCCTCCCAGACAGGGGGCTGGCAGTTCTTC. Its protein product is CASSSSQTGGWQFF.

The V and J genes are TRBV5-4 and TRBJ1-1; D might be TRBD1 (6 bases). CDR1 and CDR2 (germline): SGHNT, YYREEE (reference sequence). Trimming pared 6 bases from V and 2 bases from J, leaving 14 bases between. The CDR3 loop spans 14 amino acids. The CDR3 nucleotides are TGTGCCAGCACCATCGACAGGTCCAACACTGAAGCTTTCTTT. This gives the protein CASTIDRSNTEAFF. The full variable domain, in which reference TRBV5-4 and TRBJ1-1 provide the parts outside the CDR3, is ETGVTQSPTHLIKTRGQQVTLRCSSQSGHNTVSWYQQALGQGPQFIFQYYREEENGRGNFPPRFSGLQFPNYSSELNVNALELDDSALYLCASTIDRSNTEAFFGQGTRLTVV.

V usage is TRBV27 and J usage is TRBJ1-4, with 10 nucleotides matching TRBD1. This CDR3 region has 16 residues. Germline CDR1 is MNHEY and CDR2 is SMNVEV (reference sequence). Trimming removed 6 bases from V and 8 bases from J; junction bases left unmatched: 12. CDR3 sequence reads: CASRADGTGEKEKLFF. The CDR3 coding sequence is TGTGCCAGCAGGGCGGACGGGACAGGGGAAAAGGAAAAACTGTTTTTT.

The sample holds one count of this clone. J is TRBJ1-2 and V is TRBV21-1. TRBV21-1 is a pseudogene. The CDR3 is made up of 15 amino acids. CDR3 DNA sequence: TGTGCCAGCAGCAAAGATTCGGGGGTATACTATGGCTACACCTTC. Its protein product is CASSKDSGVYYGYTF.

The chain recombines TRBV7-2 with TRBJ2-5; D is ambiguous. This CDR3 has 13 residues. In germline, CDR1 is SGHTA, CDR2 FQGNSA. V was cut by 0 bases and J by 7 bases, with 9 bases left in between. The CDR3 loop is CASSLAELATQYF. DNA for the CDR3: TGTGCCAGCAGCTTAGCCGAATTGGCGACCCAGTACTTC.

This CDR3 reads CASSSTGLMNTEAFF. The CDR3, as DNA: TGTGCCAGCTCCTCGACAGGGTTAATGAACACTGAAGCTTTCTTT. The J gene is TRBJ1-1, the V gene TRBV18, with 7 bases matching TRBD1. The length of the CDR3 is 15 residues. The V gene's germline CDR1 is KGHSH and CDR2 LQKENI. J was trimmed by 0 bases and V by 6 bases; bases with no gene match: 7.

This clone was seen more than once but under ten times. This chain uses TRBV5-5 with TRBJ1-2; D is unresolved. The CDR3 is made up of 15 amino acids. Germline loops: CDR1 SGHKS, CDR2 YYEKEE (reference sequence). Trimming removed 1 base from V and 5 bases from J, with 15 bases in between. This chain's CDR3 is CASSLNSLLAYGYTF. As DNA, the CDR3 is TGTGCCAGCAGCTTGAATTCGTTATTGGCTTATGGCTACACCTTC.

In this sample, this clone turned up once. The CDR3 DNA reads TGTGCCAGCAGCACCGACTTGGGTCCTGGCTACACCTTC. Translating gives CASSTDLGPGYTF. The chain couples TRBV7-9 to TRBJ1-2; D unresolved. In germline, CDR1 is SEHNR, CDR2 FQNEAQ (reference sequence). The V and J ends lost 5 bases and 7 bases respectively, with 14 bases between them. This CDR3 has 13 residues.

The chain carries TRBV13 and TRBJ2-2; 9 bases align to TRBD1. The germline V gene encodes CDR1 PRHDT and CDR2 FYEKMQ (reference sequence). V trimming: 6 bases; J trimming: 5 bases; junction bases outside the gene matches: 7. CDR3 length: 15 amino acids. In DNA form, the CDR3 reads TGTGCCAGCAGTTGGACAGGGGCGTCTACCGGGGAGCTGTTTTTT. Translated: CASSWTGASTGELFF.

V is TRBV11-2 and J is TRBJ2-2; 9 nucleotides match TRBD2. This CDR3 is 16 amino acids long. Germline V gives CDR1 SGHAT, CDR2 FQNNGV. The ends lost 3 bases at V and 1 base at J; junction bases unmatched: 3. This CDR3 is CASSLRAGGNTGELFF. CDR3 sequence (DNA): TGTGCCAGCAGCTTGAGAGCGGGGGGGAACACCGGGGAGCTGTTTTTT.

CDR3 DNA sequence: TGTGCCAGCAGCCAAGGTCTCTCCACCGGGGATGAGCAGTTCTTC. This gives the protein CASSQGLSTGDEQFF. This rearrangement joins TRBV13 to TRBJ2-1, with D maybe TRBD2 (5 bases). The CDR3 loop spans 15 amino acids. The V end lost 5 bases, the J end lost 8 bases, and 19 bases lay between the germline ends. The germline gives CDR1 PRHDT, CDR2 FYEKMQ (reference sequence).

The V and J genes are TRBV14 and TRBJ1-3; 10 bases match TRBD1. The germline CDR1 and CDR2 sequences are SGHDN and FVKESK. Trimming took 0 bases from V and 2 from J; bases not matched to a gene: 4. The length of the CDR3 is 17 residues. CDR3 in DNA: TGTGCCAGCAGCCAAGACGGGACAGGGGCCCCTGGAAACACCATATATTTT. Residues: CASSQDGTGAPGNTIYF.

The rearrangement links TRBV7-2 to TRBJ2-5, with 9 bases lining up with TRBD1. Trimming removed 5 bases from V and 3 bases from J; junction bases left unmatched: 4. Germline V gene sequence: CDR1 SGHTA, CDR2 FQGNSA. This CDR3 is 14 amino acids long. CDR3 region: CASSAWDREETQYF. As DNA, the CDR3 is TGTGCCAGCAGCGCCTGGGACAGGGAAGAGACCCAGTACTTC.

This clone was counted between two and nine times. The rearrangement uses TRBV7-2 and TRBJ2-7; 7 positions agree with TRBD1. The germline gives CDR1 SGHTA, CDR2 FQGNSA. V shed 3 bases and J 4 bases; nucleotides not matched to a gene: 6. This CDR3 comprises 14 residues. DNA for the CDR3: TGTGCCAGCAGCTTCCGACAGGGAAGGTACGAGCAGTACTTC. As protein: CASSFRQGRYEQYF.

The chain uses TRBV2 and TRBJ2-7; D might be TRBD2 (5 bases). Deletions cut 3 bases from V and 3 bases from J, with 12 bases between. Germline lookup yields CDR1 SNHLY and CDR2 FYNNEI. The CDR3 extends over 14 amino acids. CDR3 coding DNA: TGTGCCAGCAGTGATTTGAGGGTTCGCTACGAGCAGTACTTC. It is translated as CASSDLRVRYEQYF. Full variable domain (outside the CDR3, taken from reference TRBV2 and TRBJ2-7): EPEVTQTPSHQVTQMGQEVILRCVPISNHLYFYWYRQILGQKVEFLVSFYNNEISEKSEIFDDQFSVERPDGSNFTLKIRSTKLEDSAMYFCASSDLRVRYEQYFGPGTRLTVT.

The rearrangement links TRBV6-6 to TRBJ1-6; D gene uncertain. V lost 2 bases, J lost 12 bases, and 14 bases lay in between. CDR1 and CDR2 (germline): MNHNY, SVGAGI (reference sequence). This CDR3 contains 14 residues. DNA for the CDR3: TGTGCCAGCAGTTACGACGGCAGCTCAGGACCCCTCCACTTT. Encoded protein: CASSYDGSSGPLHF.

The rearrangement links TRBV7-8 to TRBJ2-7, with D perhaps matching TRBD1 (6 bases). The CDR3 totals 15 residues. V lost 4 bases, J lost 1 base, and 14 bases lay in between. Germline-derived CDR1 and CDR2 are SGHVS and FQNEAQ. The CDR3, as DNA: TGTGCCAGCAGCTCCCCACCTGGACAGTCCTACGAGCAGTACTTC. Translating gives CASSSPPGQSYEQYF.

The rearrangement uses TRBV4-3 and TRBJ1-4, with D perhaps TRBD1 (5 bases). Germline CDR1 LGHNA, CDR2 YSLEER. V was trimmed by 3 bases and J by 0 bases, leaving 5 bases between them. The CDR3 has 14 amino acids. The CDR3 DNA reads TGCGCCAGCAGCCAGACAGCAACTAATGAAAAACTGTTTTTT. Its translation: CASSQTATNEKLFF.

This clone was detected once. The rearrangement joins TRBV29-1 to TRBJ2-1, with 9 bases lining up with TRBD2. Trimming cost V 5 bases and J 1 base; bases outside gene matches: 3. The CDR3 has 14 amino acids. From germline, CDR1 is SQVTM and CDR2 ANQGSEA. The CDR3 protein is CSVYLAGSYNEQFF. CDR3 nucleotides: TGCAGCGTTTACCTAGCGGGATCCTACAATGAGCAGTTCTTC.

The CDR3 DNA reads as TGTGCCAGCAGGTCGGACGGGGAAAATTCACCCCTCCACTTT. Translation: CASRSDGENSPLHF. The chain uses TRBV6-1 and TRBJ1-6; D unresolved. CDR1 is MNHNS and CDR2 is SASEGT in the germline V gene. CDR3 length: 14 residues. Trimming shortened V by 6 bases and J by 7 bases, and 13 bases separated the two germline ends.

The rearrangement links TRBV9 to TRBJ2-5; 13 nucleotides match TRBD2. Germline CDR1 SGDLS, CDR2 YYNGEE. The CDR3 sequence is 16 residues long. The V and J ends lost 3 bases and 1 base, in that order; junction bases with no gene match: 3. As DNA, the CDR3 is TGTGCCAGCAGCGCTAGACTAGCGGGGGGCCAAGAGACCCAGTACTTC. The encoded protein is CASSARLAGGQETQYF.